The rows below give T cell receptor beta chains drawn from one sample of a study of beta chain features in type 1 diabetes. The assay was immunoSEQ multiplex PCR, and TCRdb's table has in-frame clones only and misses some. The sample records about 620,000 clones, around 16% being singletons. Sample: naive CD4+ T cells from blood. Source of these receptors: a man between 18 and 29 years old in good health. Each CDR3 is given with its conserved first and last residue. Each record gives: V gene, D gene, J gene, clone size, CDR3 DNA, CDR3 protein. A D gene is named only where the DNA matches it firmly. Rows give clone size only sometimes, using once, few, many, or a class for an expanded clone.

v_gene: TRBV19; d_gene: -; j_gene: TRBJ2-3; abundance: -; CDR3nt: TGTGCCTCGAGGGTTAGCGGAAGCACAGATACGCAGTATTTT; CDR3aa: CASRVSGSTDTQYF
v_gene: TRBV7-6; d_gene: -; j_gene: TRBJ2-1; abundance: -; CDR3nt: TGTGCCAGCAGCTTAGGGAACACAGGGTTTGATGAGCAGTTCTTC; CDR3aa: CASSLGNTGFDEQFF
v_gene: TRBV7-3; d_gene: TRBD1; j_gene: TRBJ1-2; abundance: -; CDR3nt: TGTGCCAGCAGCCCCGGGACAGTCCGTGGCTACACCTTC; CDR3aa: CASSPGTVRGYTF
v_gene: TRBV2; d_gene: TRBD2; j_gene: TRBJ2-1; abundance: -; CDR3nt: TGTGCCAGCAGTGACCGAACTGGACTAGCGGGTACTTACAATGAGCAGTTCTTC; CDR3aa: CASSDRTGLAGTYNEQFF
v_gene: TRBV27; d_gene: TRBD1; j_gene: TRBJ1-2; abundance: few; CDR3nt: TGTGCCAGCAGTAAAACCGGGACAGGGGGTACGGATGGCTACACCTTC; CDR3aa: CASSKTGTGGTDGYTF
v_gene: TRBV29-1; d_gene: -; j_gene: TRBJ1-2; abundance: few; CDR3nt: TGCAGCGTTGCCGGTGAGGACAGACCTAACTATGGCTACACCTTC; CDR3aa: CSVAGEDRPNYGYTF
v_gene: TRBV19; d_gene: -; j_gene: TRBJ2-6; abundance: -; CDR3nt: TGTGCCAGTAATGGGATTTCTGGGGCCAACGTCCTGACTTTC; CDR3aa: CASNGISGANVLTF
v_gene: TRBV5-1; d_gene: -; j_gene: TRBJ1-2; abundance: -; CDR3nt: TGCGCCAGCAGCTCCCCGGGGCAGGGTGGTGGCTACACCTTC; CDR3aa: CASSSPGQGGGYTF
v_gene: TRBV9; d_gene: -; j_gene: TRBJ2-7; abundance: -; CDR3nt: TGTGCCAGCAGCGTAGACGGATACGAGCAGTACTTC; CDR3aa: CASSVDGYEQYF
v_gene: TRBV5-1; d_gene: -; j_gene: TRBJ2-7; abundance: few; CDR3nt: TGCGCCAGCAGTGGAGACGGGAGAGGGTCCTACGAGCAGTACTTC; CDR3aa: CASSGDGRGSYEQYF
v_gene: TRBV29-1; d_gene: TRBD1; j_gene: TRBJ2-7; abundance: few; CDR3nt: TGCAGCGTCGGCGGACAGGCGCCCTCTATTTTCGAGCAGTACTTC; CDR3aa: CSVGGQAPSIFEQYF
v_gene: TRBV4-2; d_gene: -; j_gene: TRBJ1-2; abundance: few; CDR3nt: TGTGCCAGCAGCCAAGATCTAAGGCAGAACTATGGCTACACCTTC; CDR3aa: CASSQDLRQNYGYTF
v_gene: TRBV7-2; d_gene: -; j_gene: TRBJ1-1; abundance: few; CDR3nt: TGTGCCAGCAGCTTAGATTACAGCCTCATGAACACTGAAGCTTTCTTT; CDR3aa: CASSLDYSLMNTEAFF